This T cell receptor (beta chain) is drawn from a study of neurological immune-mediated disorders. In the study overall: Secondary progressive cases numbered 3 among the roughly 35 multiple sclerosis patients, while the other 31 were relapsing-remitting. Points from the study as a whole: In HTLV-1-associated myelopathy, TCR clonal expansion was greatest, whereas multiple sclerosis had the least, falling below healthy controls.

In TCRdb, the 5' RACE reads were re-called with MiXCR into one record per CDR3 protein. This table holds some 57,000 distinct CDR3 sequences, less than 6% found once. Germline CDR1 reads SQVTM; CDR2 reads ANQGSEA. V was clipped by 7 bases and J by 6 bases, with 10 bases between them. The CDR3 is 10 residues long. To note about this clonotype: Its antigen is unidentified.

The sample comprised PBMCs. V and J are TRBV29-1 and TRBJ2-7, with D perhaps matching TRBD2 (5 bases). The receptor was derived from a woman in her 50s with multiple sclerosis. This chain's CDR3 is CSAGELEQYF. The CDR3 DNA follows: TGCAGCGCCGGGGAACTCGAGCAGTACTTC.